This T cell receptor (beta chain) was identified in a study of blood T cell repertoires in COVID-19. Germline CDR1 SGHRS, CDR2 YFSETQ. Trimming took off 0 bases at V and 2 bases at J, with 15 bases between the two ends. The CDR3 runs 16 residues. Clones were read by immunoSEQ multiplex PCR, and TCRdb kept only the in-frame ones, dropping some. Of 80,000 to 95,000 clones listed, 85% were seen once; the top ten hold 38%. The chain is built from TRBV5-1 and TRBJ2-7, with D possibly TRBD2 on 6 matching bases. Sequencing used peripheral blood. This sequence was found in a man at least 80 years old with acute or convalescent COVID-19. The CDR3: CASSLVFGGRPYEQYF. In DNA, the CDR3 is TGCGCCAGCAGCTTGGTGTTCGGGGGTAGACCCTACGAGCAGTACTTC.